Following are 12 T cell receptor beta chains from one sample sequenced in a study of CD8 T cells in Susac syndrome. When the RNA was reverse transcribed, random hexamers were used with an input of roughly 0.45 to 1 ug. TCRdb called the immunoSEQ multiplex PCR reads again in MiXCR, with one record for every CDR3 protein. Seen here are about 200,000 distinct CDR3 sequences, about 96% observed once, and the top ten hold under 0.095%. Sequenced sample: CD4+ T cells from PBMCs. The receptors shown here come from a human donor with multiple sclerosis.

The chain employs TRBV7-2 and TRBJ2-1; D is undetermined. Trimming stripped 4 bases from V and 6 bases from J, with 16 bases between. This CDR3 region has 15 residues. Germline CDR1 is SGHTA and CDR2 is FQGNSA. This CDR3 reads CASSSRTLAANEQFF. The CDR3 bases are TGTGCCAGCAGCTCCCGGACCCTCGCGGCCAATGAGCAGTTCTTC.

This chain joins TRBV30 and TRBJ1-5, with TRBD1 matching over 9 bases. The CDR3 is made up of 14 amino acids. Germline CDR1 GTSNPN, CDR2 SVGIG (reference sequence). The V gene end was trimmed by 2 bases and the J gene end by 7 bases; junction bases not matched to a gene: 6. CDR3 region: CAWSQGQGGQPQHF. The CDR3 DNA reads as TGTGCCTGGAGTCAGGGACAGGGAGGACAGCCCCAGCATTTT.

The CDR3, as DNA: TGTGCCAGCAGTATCCCAACCCGGGGTTCCAATGAGCAGTTCTTC. It codes for CASSIPTRGSNEQFF. The chain links TRBV27 to TRBJ2-1; D might be TRBD2 (5 bases). This CDR3 is 15 amino acids long. In germline, CDR1 is MNHEY, CDR2 SMNVEV (reference sequence). Deletions cut 5 bases from V and 6 bases from J, with 17 bases between.

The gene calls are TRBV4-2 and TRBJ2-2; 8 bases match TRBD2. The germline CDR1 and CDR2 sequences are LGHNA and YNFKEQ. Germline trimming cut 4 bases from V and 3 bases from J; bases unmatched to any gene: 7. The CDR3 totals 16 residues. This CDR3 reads CASSPPVAGYTGELFF. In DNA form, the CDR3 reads TGTGCCAGCAGCCCCCCGGTAGCGGGGTACACCGGGGAGCTGTTTTTT.

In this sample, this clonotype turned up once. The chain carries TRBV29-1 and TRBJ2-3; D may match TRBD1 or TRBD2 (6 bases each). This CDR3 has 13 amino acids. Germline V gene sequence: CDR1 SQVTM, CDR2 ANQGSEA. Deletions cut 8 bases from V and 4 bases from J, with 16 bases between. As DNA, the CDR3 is TGCAGCCCCGGAGGGGGTCTGGCAGATACGCAGTATTTT. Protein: CSPGGGLADTQYF.

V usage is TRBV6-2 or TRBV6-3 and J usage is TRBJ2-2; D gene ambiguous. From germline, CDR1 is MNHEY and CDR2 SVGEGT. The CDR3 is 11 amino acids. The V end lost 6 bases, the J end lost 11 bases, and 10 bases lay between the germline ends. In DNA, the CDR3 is TGTGCCAGCAGGGAAAGGGTTGAGCTGTTTTTT. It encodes CASRERVELFF.

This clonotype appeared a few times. The CDR3 coding sequence is TGTGCCAGCAGTGAAGCCTACGAGCAGTACTTC. Encoded protein: CASSEAYEQYF. This chain uses TRBV2 with TRBJ2-7; D not resolved. CDR3 length equals 11 residues. Germline V gene sequence: CDR1 SNHLY, CDR2 FYNNEI. Trimming took off 0 bases at V and 3 bases at J, with 0 bases between the two ends.

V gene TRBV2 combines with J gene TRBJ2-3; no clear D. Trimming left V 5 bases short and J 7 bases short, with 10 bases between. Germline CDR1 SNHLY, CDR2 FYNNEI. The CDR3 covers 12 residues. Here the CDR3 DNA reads TGTGCCAGCAGTATCGACTCTTATACGCAGTATTTT. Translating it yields CASSIDSYTQYF.

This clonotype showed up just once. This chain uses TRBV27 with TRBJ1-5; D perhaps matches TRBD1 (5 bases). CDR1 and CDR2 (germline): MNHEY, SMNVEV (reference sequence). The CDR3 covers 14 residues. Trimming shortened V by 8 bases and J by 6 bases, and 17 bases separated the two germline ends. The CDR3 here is CASSAQGRAQPQHF. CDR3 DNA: TGTGCCAGCTCCGCCCAGGGCAGGGCTCAGCCCCAGCATTTT.

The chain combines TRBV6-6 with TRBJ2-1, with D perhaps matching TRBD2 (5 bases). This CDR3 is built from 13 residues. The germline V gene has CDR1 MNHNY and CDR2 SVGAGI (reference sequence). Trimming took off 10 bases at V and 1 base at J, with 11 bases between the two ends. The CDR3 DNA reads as TGTGCCATTGCATCGGGGTCCTACAATGAGCAGTTCTTC. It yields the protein CAIASGSYNEQFF.

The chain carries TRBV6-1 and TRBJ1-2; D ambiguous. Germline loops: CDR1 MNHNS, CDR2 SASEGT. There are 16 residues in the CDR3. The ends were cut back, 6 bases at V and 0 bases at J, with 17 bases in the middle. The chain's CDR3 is CASRQITGDANYGYTF. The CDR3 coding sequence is TGTGCCAGCAGACAGATCACTGGAGATGCTAACTATGGCTACACCTTC.

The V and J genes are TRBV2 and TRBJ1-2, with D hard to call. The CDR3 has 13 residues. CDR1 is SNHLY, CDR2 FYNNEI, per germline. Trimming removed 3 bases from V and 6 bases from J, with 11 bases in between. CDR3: CASSETLKHGYTF. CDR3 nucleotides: TGTGCCAGCAGTGAGACGTTGAAACATGGCTACACCTTC.